This passage covers 23 T cell receptor beta chains from one sample sequenced in a study of chemoradiotherapy in HPV16-positive cancers. The table came from immunoSEQ multiplex PCR; TCRdb's copy has only in-frame clones and leaves some out. The sample consists of around 7,100 clones, around 74% of them appearing once. This specimen consisted of tumor tissue, obtained from a patient who underwent chemoradiotherapy. The receptors were gathered from a human donor with HPV-associated anogenital cancer.

The V call is TRBV2, the J call TRBJ2-2, with no clear D. This CDR3 is built from 11 residues. V was clipped by 7 bases and J by 0 bases, with 0 bases between them. The germline V gene has CDR1 SNHLY and CDR2 FYNNEI. CDR3 DNA sequence: TGTGCCAGCACGAACACCGGGGAGCTGTTTTTT. Protein sequence: CASTNTGELFF.

The rearrangement links TRBV14 to TRBJ2-3; D perhaps matches TRBD2 (6 bases). This CDR3 has 15 residues. In germline, CDR1 is SGHDN, CDR2 FVKESK. V was shortened by 4 bases and J by 4 bases, with 15 bases between the two germline ends. The CDR3 DNA reads TGTGCCAGCAGCCTCTCTTATGGAGGGCCAGATACGCAGTATTTT. It translates to CASSLSYGGPDTQYF.

In nucleotides, the CDR3 is TGCGCCAGCAGCCCAACAGGGGCCGGGGAGACCCAGTACTTC. This encodes CASSPTGAGETQYF. This chain joins TRBV5-1 and TRBJ2-5; TRBD1 matches 7 bases. This CDR3 contains 14 residues. Trimming at V came to 4 bases and at J to 5 bases, leaving 8 bases not matched to a gene. Germline V CDR1 and CDR2: SGHRS, YFSETQ.

This clone was picked up one time. This rearrangement joins TRBV9 to TRBJ1-2, with D unclear. CDR1 and CDR2 from the germline V gene are SGDLS and YYNGEE. V lost 4 bases and J lost 6, with 19 bases in between. This CDR3 comprises 15 residues. The CDR3 DNA reads as TGTGCCAGCAGCCCACCTGGGAGGGTAATCCATGGCTACACCTTC. Amino acids: CASSPPGRVIHGYTF. The full variable domain, completed using reference TRBV9 and TRBJ1-2, is DSGVTQTPKHLITATGQRVTLRCSPRSGDLSVYWYQQSLDQGLQFLIQYYNGEERAKGNILERFSAQQFPDLHSELNLSSLELGDSALYFCASSPPGRVIHGYTFGSGTRLTVV.

This chain connects TRBV4-1 to TRBJ2-7; D unclear. Germline-derived CDR1 and CDR2 are MGHRA and YSYEKL. Trimming took 1 base from V and 5 from J, leaving 9 bases between them. This CDR3 contains 13 residues. The CDR3 bases are TGCGCCAGCAGCCAAGGATCGAGAGACGAGCAGTACTTC. Translating it yields CASSQGSRDEQYF.

The V call is TRBV6-1, the J call TRBJ1-5, with D uncertain. CDR3 length equals 10 residues. CDR1 is MNHNS and CDR2 is SASEGT in the germline V gene. V dropped 8 bases and J dropped 3 bases, with 2 bases sitting between them. The CDR3 spells CASLNQPQHF. CDR3 DNA sequence: TGTGCCAGCCTCAATCAGCCCCAGCATTTT.

The gene calls are TRBV7-9 and TRBJ1-2, with 8 nucleotides matching TRBD1. The V and J ends lost 5 bases and 4 bases, in that order; junction bases with no gene match: 6. CDR3 size: 14 residues. Germline V gene sequence: CDR1 SEHNR, CDR2 FQNEAQ (reference sequence). The CDR3 loop reads CASSLQGASYGYTF. The CDR3 DNA reads as TGTGCCAGCAGCCTGCAGGGGGCGTCCTATGGCTACACCTTC. Looking up the rest from reference TRBV7-9 and TRBJ1-2 gives the full variable domain: DTGVSQNPRHKITKRGQNVTFRCDPISEHNRLYWYRQTLGQGPEFLTYFQNEAQLEKSRLLSDRFSAERPKGSFSTLEIQRTEQGDSAMYLCASSLQGASYGYTFGSGTRLTVV.

CDR3 sequence (DNA): TGTGCCAGCAGCTTAGGGTGGGCCGAAGCCCAGTACTTC. This codes for CASSLGWAEAQYF. The chain couples TRBV7-2 to TRBJ2-5; D gene ambiguous. Germline V gene lookup returns CDR1 SGHTA and CDR2 FQGNSA. CDR3 size: 13 residues. Trimming shortened V by 1 base and J by 9 bases, and 12 bases separated the two germline ends.

This clone was recorded once. The chain couples TRBV5-1 to TRBJ2-7, with D possibly TRBD1 on 5 matching bases. Trimming pared 4 bases from V and 0 bases from J, leaving 11 bases between. The CDR3 length is 14 residues. Germline V CDR1 and CDR2: SGHRS, YFSETQ. CDR3 DNA sequence: TGCGCCAGCAGCCCTGGACAAAGCTCCTACGAGCAGTACTTC. Translated, it gives CASSPGQSSYEQYF.

The CDR3 loop is CASSLQVRETQYF. CDR3 coding DNA: TGTGCCAGTAGTTTACAGGTCCGGGAGACCCAGTACTTC. The gene calls are TRBV19 and TRBJ2-5; D perhaps matches TRBD1 (5 bases). CDR1 LNHDA and CDR2 SQIVND come from the germline V gene (reference sequence). V was clipped by 5 bases and J by 5 bases, with 12 bases between them. The CDR3 runs 13 residues.

The chain combines TRBV29-1 with TRBJ2-7; D gene ambiguous. Germline CDR1 and CDR2: SQVTM and ANQGSEA. There are 15 residues in the CDR3. V lost 5 bases and J 0 bases, leaving 17 bases between the germline ends. CDR3 sequence: CSVTPKAALSYEQYF. CDR3 nucleotides: TGCAGCGTTACCCCTAAGGCGGCCCTCTCCTACGAGCAGTACTTC.

The chain carries TRBV19 and TRBJ1-2; TRBD1 matches at 7 bases. V trimming: 5 bases; J trimming: 2 bases; junction bases outside the gene matches: 2. The CDR3 has 13 amino acids. The V gene's germline CDR1 is LNHDA and CDR2 SQIVND (reference sequence). Here the CDR3 reads CASSDRDNYGYTF. CDR3 coding DNA: TGTGCCAGTAGTGACAGGGACAACTATGGCTACACCTTC.

The rearrangement links TRBV7-2 to TRBJ2-6; D gene ambiguous. Germline CDR1 reads SGHTA; CDR2 reads FQGNSA. V was trimmed by 0 bases and J by 0 bases, leaving 6 bases between them. The length of the CDR3 is 16 residues. As DNA, the CDR3 is TGTGCCAGCAGCTTAGCGTCGGCCTCTGGGGCCAACGTCCTGACTTTC. Its protein product is CASSLASASGANVLTF.

This clone was observed a single time. This chain uses TRBV6-5 with TRBJ1-1; D ambiguous. V lost 6 bases to trimming and J lost 4 bases, with 12 bases between them. Germline V gene sequence: CDR1 MNHEY, CDR2 SVGAGI. This CDR3 has 13 amino acids. DNA for the CDR3: TGTGCCAGCAGGAAAAACGGTGGCACTGAAGCTTTCTTT. It translates to CASRKNGGTEAFF.

The chain recombines TRBV29-1 with TRBJ2-7; TRBD2 agrees at 7 bases. Germline lookup yields CDR1 SQVTM and CDR2 ANQGSEA. The V and J ends lost 6 bases and 4 bases, in that order; junction bases with no gene match: 3. This CDR3 has 11 amino acids. The DNA of the CDR3 is TGCAGCGTGGGGGAGGGGTACGAGCAGTACTTC. Residues: CSVGEGYEQYF.

The chain links TRBV20-1 to TRBJ2-3; D ambiguous. The CDR3 is made up of 11 amino acids. Trimming left V 7 bases short and J 5 bases short, with 10 bases between. CDR1 is DFQATT and CDR2 is SNEGSKA in the germline V gene (reference sequence). The CDR3 protein is CSGALRDTQYF. CDR3 DNA sequence: TGCAGTGGGGCCCTCAGAGATACGCAGTATTTT.

This clone was seen a handful of times. This rearrangement joins TRBV4-1 to TRBJ2-1; D might be TRBD1 or TRBD2, each matching 5 bases. The ends were cut back, 0 bases at V and 7 bases at J, with 10 bases in the middle. The CDR3 is made up of 14 amino acids. Germline-derived CDR1 and CDR2 are MGHRA and YSYEKL. The CDR3 loop is CASSQDSGLNEQFF. The CDR3 nucleotides are TGCGCCAGCAGCCAAGATTCGGGGCTAAATGAGCAGTTCTTC.

The chain uses TRBV28 and TRBJ2-5, with 9 bases that match TRBD1. J lost 4 bases, V lost 7 bases, and 13 bases had no gene match. CDR3 length: 16 residues. Germline V gives CDR1 MDHEN, CDR2 SYDVKM. The DNA of the CDR3 is TGTGCCAGCACCGAAAGAACCGGGACAGGGACAGAGACCCAGTACTTC. It codes for CASTERTGTGTETQYF.

The V and J genes are TRBV19 and TRBJ1-5; D ambiguous. The CDR3 runs 14 residues. Germline-derived CDR1 and CDR2 are LNHDA and SQIVND (reference sequence). The V and J ends lost 5 bases and 4 bases respectively, with 12 bases between them. The CDR3 spells CASSAPRRNQPQHF. The CDR3 DNA is TGTGCCAGTAGTGCGCCTAGGAGAAATCAGCCCCAGCATTTT. The whole variable domain, remainder taken from reference TRBV19 and TRBJ1-5, is DGGITQSPKYLFRKEGQNVTLSCEQNLNHDAMYWYRQDPGQGLRLIYYSQIVNDFQKGDIAEGYSVSREKKESFPLTVTSAQKNPTAFYLCASSAPRRNQPQHFGDGTRLSIL.

The chain recombines TRBV5-1 with TRBJ2-5; no clear D gene. This CDR3 comprises 14 residues. Germline CDR1 reads SGHRS; CDR2 reads YFSETQ. Trimming took off 0 bases at V and 2 bases at J, with 8 bases between the two ends. The CDR3 loop reads CASSLATQQETQYF. CDR3 in DNA: TGCGCCAGCAGCTTGGCTACCCAACAAGAGACCCAGTACTTC.

The chain is built from TRBV28 and TRBJ1-5, with unresolved D. The germline gives CDR1 MDHEN, CDR2 SYDVKM. Trimming took off 3 bases at V and 11 bases at J, with 11 bases between the two ends. The CDR3 totals 12 residues. Here the CDR3 DNA reads TGTGCCAGCAGTTTGACAAGTCGGTCCCAGCATTTT. Amino acids: CASSLTSRSQHF.

The rearrangement links TRBV5-1 to TRBJ2-1; D may be TRBD2 (6 bases). Germline values: CDR1 SGHRS, CDR2 YFSETQ. CDR3 length: 16 amino acids. Deletions cut 0 bases from V and 1 base from J, with 11 bases between. The CDR3 DNA sequence: TGCGCCAGCAGCTTGGATCTGCGGGGTTCCTACAATGAGCAGTTCTTC. Translated, it gives CASSLDLRGSYNEQFF.

The chain uses TRBV5-1 and TRBJ2-3; TRBD1 matches at 10 bases. From germline, CDR1 is SGHRS and CDR2 YFSETQ. CDR3 size: 14 residues. V lost 3 bases to trimming and J lost 4 bases; unmatched junction nucleotides: 2. CDR3 region: CASSSTGGADTQYF. The CDR3 DNA sequence: TGCGCCAGCAGCTCGACAGGGGGCGCAGATACGCAGTATTTT.